This record concerns one T cell receptor (beta chain) sequence. The target antigen is unknown. These data are taken from a study of T cell responses to AZD1222 COVID-19 vaccine. Turning to the study itself: Pooled samples include second doses given at about 4 or 12 weeks. Study results and limitations: Donors in the cohort were predominantly white British and more often female, and clonal diversity was possibly underestimated. None of the repertoires were sampled until the peak T cell response had passed. With two AZD1222 doses given, Spike-specific TCR breadth and depth both rose.

Trimming removed 2 bases at V and 4 bases at J, with 8 bases between. Germline V CDR1 and CDR2: MNHNS, SASEGT. The CDR3 runs 13 residues. Assay used: immunoSEQ multiplex PCR; TCRdb lists only in-frame clones, some missing. Of more than 110,000 clones listed, approximately 93% are singletons. The TCR comes from an adult in good health. The rearrangement joins TRBV6-1 to TRBJ1-2; D gene unclear. The source was peripheral blood, collected on day 0 of AZD1222 vaccination. The CDR3 loop is CASSERPVYGYTF. The CDR3, as DNA: TGTGCCAGCAGTGAAAGGCCAGTCTATGGCTACACCTTC.